A selection of T cell receptor beta chains follows, all from one sample in a study of regulatory T cells in long-lasting Graves disease. TCRdb recomputed calls from the multiplex PCR reads with MiXCR, one row per CDR3 protein. The table records approximately 400,000 distinct CDR3 sequences, 20% to 25% of them present only once. The material was peripheral blood mononuclear cells (PBMCs), obtained when the disease was refractory, from a patient treated with antithyroid drugs. The receptors originated from a female donor with Graves disease. The CDR3 runs from the conserved cysteine through the conserved F or W. The order of the fields is V gene, clone size, D gene, J gene, CDR3 protein, CDR3 DNA. The D gene is left open where the match is weak. A clone size is listed for some rows: how often the clone was seen (once, few, many), or a class if it is expanded.

TRBV6-5	once	.	TRBJ1-2	CASSYSIQGSYGYTF	TGTGCCAGCAGTTACTCGATCCAGGGTAGCTATGGCTACACCTTC
TRBV11-2	few	TRBD1	TRBJ1-1	CASSLAGTGLMNTEAFF	TGTGCCAGCAGCTTAGCAGGGACAGGGCTCATGAACACTGAAGCTTTCTTT
TRBV4-3	.	TRBD1	TRBJ1-2	CASSQNLGTEGYTF	TGCGCCAGCAGCCAAAACCTCGGGACAGAGGGCTACACCTTC
TRBV2	many	.	TRBJ2-7	CASSEALPTDSSYEQYF	TGTGCCAGCAGTGAAGCCCTCCCGACAGACAGCTCCTACGAGCAGTACTTC
TRBV7-2	few	.	TRBJ1-4	CANSFGRGGKLFF	TGTGCCAACAGCTTCGGCAGGGGAGGAAAACTGTTTTTT
TRBV12-5	.	.	TRBJ1-2	CASGLLVGANYGYTF	TGTGCTAGTGGTTTGTTGGTTGGAGCTAACTATGGCTACACCTTC
TRBV7-3	many	TRBD1	TRBJ2-6	CASSPSGGPGANVLTF	TGTGCCAGCAGCCCCTCAGGGGGACCTGGGGCCAACGTCCTGACTTTC
TRBV19	few	TRBD1	TRBJ1-2	CASSPAQGQGDTF	TGTGCCAGTAGTCCTGCACAGGGACAGGGGGACACCTTC
TRBV28	many	.	TRBJ1-1	CASDSPNTEAFF	TGTGCCAGTGACAGCCCGAACACTGAAGCTTTCTTT
TRBV3-1	few	TRBD1	TRBJ2-2	CASSHGDDRGRLFF	TGTGCCAGCAGCCACGGGGACGACAGGGGGAGGCTGTTTTTT
TRBV5-1	.	TRBD1	TRBJ2-5	CASSVRDRGRSNLWGQETQYF	TGCGCCAGCAGCGTCCGGGACAGGGGGCGCAGTAATCTCTGGGGCCAAGAGACCCAGTACTTC
TRBV28	many	TRBD1	TRBJ1-5	CASSLVGTGNQPQHF	TGTGCCAGCAGTTTAGTCGGGACAGGCAATCAGCCCCAGCATTTT
TRBV28	many	TRBD1	TRBJ1-2	CASSFQGDSYGYTF	TGTGCCAGCAGTTTTCAGGGGGACAGCTATGGCTACACCTTC
TRBV20-1	.	TRBD1	TRBJ2-1	CSAREVGRGQYNEQFF	TGCAGTGCTAGAGAGGTCGGCAGGGGACAGTACAATGAGCAGTTCTTC
TRBV6-1	many	.	TRBJ2-7	CASSNSGRYEQYF	TGTGCCAGCTCCAATAGCGGACGCTACGAGCAGTACTTC
TRBV29-1	.	TRBD2	TRBJ2-7	CSGGPGGTYEQYF	TGCAGCGGTGGACCGGGGGGGACCTACGAGCAGTACTTC
TRBV15	.	.	TRBJ2-6	CATSRFDGPAGANVLTF	TGTGCCACCAGCAGATTCGACGGACCTGCTGGGGCCAACGTCCTGACTTTC
TRBV12-3/TRBV12-4	many	.	TRBJ1-1	CASSSPASLEAFF	TGTGCCAGCAGTTCACCAGCGTCCCTTGAAGCTTTCTTT
TRBV27	.	TRBD2	TRBJ2-1	CASSGVSFSGVTNEQFF	TGTGCCAGCAGCGGAGTGAGTTTTAGCGGGGTCACGAATGAGCAGTTCTTC
TRBV7-8	medium-sized	.	TRBJ2-5	CASSPRRVGQETQYF	TGTGCCAGCAGCCCTCGGCGGGTGGGCCAAGAGACCCAGTACTTC
TRBV12-3/TRBV12-4	many	.	TRBJ1-1	CASSLGPDSHTEAFF	TGTGCCAGCAGTTTGGGCCCGGACAGCCACACTGAAGCTTTCTTT
TRBV7-2	many	.	TRBJ1-2	CASSLDGWSGYTF	TGTGCCAGCAGCTTAGACGGTTGGAGTGGCTACACCTTC
TRBV19	.	.	TRBJ1-2	CASRNSYGYTF	TGTGCCAGTAGAAACAGCTATGGCTACACCTTC
TRBV6-1	many	TRBD1	TRBJ1-2	CASSRLTGGRNYGYTF	TGTGCCAGCAGCCGCCTAACAGGGGGCCGTAACTATGGCTACACCTTC
TRBV7-7	.	TRBD1	TRBJ2-5	CASSLGTGQLQETQYF	TGTGCTAGCAGCTTAGGGACAGGCCAGCTACAAGAGACCCAGTACTTC
TRBV2	many	TRBD1	TRBJ1-2	CASSVVPGQPNNYGYTF	TGTGCCAGCAGTGTTGTCCCGGGACAGCCCAATAACTATGGCTACACCTTC
TRBV29-1	.	TRBD1	TRBJ1-2	CSATGIIGVNYGYTF	TGCAGCGCGACAGGGATCATTGGGGTTAACTATGGCTACACCTTC
TRBV7-3	many	.	TRBJ2-2	CASSASPNTGELFF	TGTGCCAGCAGCGCTAGCCCGAACACCGGGGAGCTGTTTTTT
TRBV7-2	many	.	TRBJ2-2	CASSLEPAGELFF	TGTGCCAGCAGCTTAGAACCGGCCGGGGAGCTGTTTTTT
TRBV20-1	few	.	TRBJ2-7	CSARDTGVSKGWPYEQYF	TGCAGTGCTAGAGATACGGGAGTTTCGAAAGGCTGGCCCTACGAGCAGTACTTC
TRBV10-3	.	.	TRBJ1-2	CAIRAGDGYGYTF	TGTGCCATCAGGGCCGGGGACGGCTATGGCTACACCTTC
TRBV11-2	.	.	TRBJ2-1	CASSQAIINEQFF	TGTGCCAGCAGCCAAGCAATAATAAATGAGCAGTTCTTC
TRBV11-2	few	.	TRBJ1-1	CASSLARTELNTEAFF	TGTGCCAGCAGCTTAGCCAGGACGGAATTGAACACTGAAGCTTTCTTT
TRBV7-9	.	.	TRBJ2-3	CASSLPAHTQYF	TGTGCCAGCAGCTTACCGGCCCATACGCAGTATTTT
TRBV28	many	TRBD2	TRBJ2-5	CASSTPPFGLAGAETQYF	TGTGCCAGCAGCACTCCTCCTTTCGGGCTAGCGGGAGCAGAGACCCAGTACTTC
TRBV20-1	.	.	TRBJ1-2	CSASLGDYSYTF	TGCAGTGCTAGTTTGGGAGACTATAGCTACACCTTC
TRBV7-9	.	TRBD1	TRBJ1-1	CASSFTGVDTEAFF	TGTGCCAGCAGCTTCACAGGGGTCGACACTGAAGCTTTCTTT
TRBV19	.	.	TRBJ2-5	CASSIGGMQQETQYF	TGTGCCAGTAGTATAGGAGGGATGCAACAAGAGACCCAGTACTTC
TRBV11-2	.	TRBD2	TRBJ2-1	CASSLEVLAGNYNEQFF	TGTGCCAGCAGCTTAGAAGTCCTAGCGGGGAACTACAATGAGCAGTTCTTC
TRBV10-3	many	TRBD1	TRBJ1-1	CAIHSSGDRGTEAFF	TGTGCCATTCATTCGAGCGGAGACAGGGGAACTGAAGCTTTCTTT
TRBV6-5	many	.	TRBJ2-5	CASSYTSRTDTKETQYF	TGTGCCAGCAGTTACACTAGCCGTACGGACACCAAAGAGACCCAGTACTTC
TRBV3-1	.	TRBD2	TRBJ2-7	CASSQYSGSHEQYF	TGTGCCAGCAGCCAGTATAGCGGGAGTCACGAGCAGTACTTC
TRBV9	.	TRBD1	TRBJ1-6	CASSASGGNNSPLHF	TGTGCCAGCAGCGCCTCAGGGGGCAATAATTCACCCCTCCACTTT